Sequencing of this T cell receptor (beta chain) was carried out in a study of blood T cells in healthy people across ages. General study results and limits: Estimated diversity that came from one million T cells was considered an underestimate. Unsorted PBMC material precluded a definitive naive versus antigen-experienced comparison.

Then a second PCR, running about 6 to 11 cycles, was carried out with a sample-barcoded 5' primer and a J-beta primer mix. TCRdb re-called the 5' RACE reads through MiXCR, storing one row per CDR3 protein. The sample consists of about 2 million distinct CDR3 sequences, around 48% of them appearing once. CDR3 length: 16 residues. Germline-derived CDR1 and CDR2 are SGHTA and FQGNSA. Trimming left V 4 bases short and J 2 bases short, with 18 bases between. As for this clonotype: The target antigen is unknown.

This receptor was obtained from a woman between 40 and 55 years old in good health. The sequenced material came from blood. The chain recombines TRBV7-2 with TRBJ2-7; D possibly matches TRBD1 or TRBD2 (5 bases each). CDR3 in DNA: TGTGCCAGCAGCTCCCCGCCTGGGGACGGAACCTACGAGCAGTACTTC. Translated: CASSSPPGDGTYEQYF.